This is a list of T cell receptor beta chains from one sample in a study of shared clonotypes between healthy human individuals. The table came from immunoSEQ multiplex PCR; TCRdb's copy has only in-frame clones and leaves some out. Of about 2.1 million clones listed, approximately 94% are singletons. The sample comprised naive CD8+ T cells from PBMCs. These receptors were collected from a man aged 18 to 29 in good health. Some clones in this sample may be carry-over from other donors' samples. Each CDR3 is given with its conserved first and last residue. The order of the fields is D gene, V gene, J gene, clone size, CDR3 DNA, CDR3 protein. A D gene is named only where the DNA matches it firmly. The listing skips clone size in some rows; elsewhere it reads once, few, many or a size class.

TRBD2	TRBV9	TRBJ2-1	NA	TGTGCCAGCAGCGCCTCACTAGCGGGAGCCCGGAGCGGAGAGCAGTTCTTC	CASSASLAGARSGEQFF
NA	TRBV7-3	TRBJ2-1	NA	TGTGCCAGCAGCCCGCAGTCGACCGGGAGCGGCAATGAGCAGTTCTTC	CASSPQSTGSGNEQFF
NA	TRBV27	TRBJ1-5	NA	TGTGCCAGCAGTTTATACCAGGCTAGCAATCAGCCCCAGCATTTT	CASSLYQASNQPQHF
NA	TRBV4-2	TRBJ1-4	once	TGTGCCAGCAGCTTGGAGGGGCGGCCGTTACTGTTTTTT	CASSLEGRPLLFF
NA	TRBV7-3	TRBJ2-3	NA	TGTGCCAGCAGCTTGATAGGGGGGGCAGATACGCAGTATTTT	CASSLIGGADTQYF
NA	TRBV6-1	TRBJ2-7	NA	TGTGCCAGCAAAAATTTATGGGACAAAACCTACGAGCAGTACTTC	CASKNLWDKTYEQYF
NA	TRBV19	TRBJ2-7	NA	TGTGCCAGTAGTCTCGGGACTGACGAGCAGTACTTC	CASSLGTDEQYF
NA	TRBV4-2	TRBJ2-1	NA	TGTGCCAGCAGCCAAGGGTCGGAGGGTTTAAATGAGCAGTTCTTC	CASSQGSEGLNEQFF
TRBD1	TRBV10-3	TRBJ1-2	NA	TGTGCCATCAGTGAGTCGCGGGACAGGGATGGCTACACCTTC	CAISESRDRDGYTF
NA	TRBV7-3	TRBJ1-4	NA	TGTGCCAGCAGTTTGTTAGGGACCGATACTAATGAAAAACTGTTTTTT	CASSLLGTDTNEKLFF
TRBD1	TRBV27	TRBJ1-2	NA	TGTGCCAGCAGTTTACTCCCCGGGACAGTGATTAACTATGGCTACACCTTC	CASSLLPGTVINYGYTF
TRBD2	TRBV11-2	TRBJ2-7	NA	TGTGCCAGCAGCTTACTAGCGGGAGGGCCGTACGAGCAGTACTTC	CASSLLAGGPYEQYF
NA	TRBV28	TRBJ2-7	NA	TGTGCCAGCAGTTTCCGCGGACAGACCTACGAGCAGTACTTC	CASSFRGQTYEQYF
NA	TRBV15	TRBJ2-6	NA	TGTGCCACCAGCCATATCGCATCTGGGGCCAACGTCCTGACTTTC	CATSHIASGANVLTF
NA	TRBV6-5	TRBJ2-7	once	TGTGCCAGCAGTTACTCGGTGCAGGGGGGAGGGTACGAGCAGTACTTC	CASSYSVQGGGYEQYF
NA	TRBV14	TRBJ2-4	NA	TGTGCCAGCAGCCCCTCGGGGAACATTCAGTACTTC	CASSPSGNIQYF
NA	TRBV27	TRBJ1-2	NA	TGTGCCAGCAGTCTGTTGGGGGGGGGCTACACCTTC	CASSLLGGGYTF
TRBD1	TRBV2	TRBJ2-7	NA	TGTGCCAGCAGGGAGACAGGGGAAAACTACGAGCAGTACTTC	CASRETGENYEQYF
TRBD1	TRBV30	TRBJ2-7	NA	TGTGCCTGGGGGACAGGCAGTTACGAGCAGTACTTC	CAWGTGSYEQYF
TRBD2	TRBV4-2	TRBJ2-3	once	TGTGCCAGCAGCCAACGCGGGACTAGCGGGAGGACAGATACGCAGTATTTT	CASSQRGTSGRTDTQYF
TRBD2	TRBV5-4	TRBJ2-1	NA	TGTGCCAGCAGCGCCAGGGGACTAGCGGGATGGTACAATGAGCAGTTCTTC	CASSARGLAGWYNEQFF
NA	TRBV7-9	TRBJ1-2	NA	TGTGCCAGCAGTCCGAAAGCCCGGGGGAGCTATGGCTACACCTTC	CASSPKARGSYGYTF
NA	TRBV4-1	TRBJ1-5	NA	TGCGCCAGCAGCCAGGTAGGGGGTTTAGGGCAGCCCCAGCATTTT	CASSQVGGLGQPQHF
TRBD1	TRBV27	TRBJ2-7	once	TGTGCCAGCAGCGTACGGGCACAGGGGGCCTACGAGCAGTACTTC	CASSVRAQGAYEQYF
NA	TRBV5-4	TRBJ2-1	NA	TGTGCCAGCAGCTTGGACAATGAGCAGTTCTTC	CASSLDNEQFF
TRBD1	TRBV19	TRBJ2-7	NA	TGTGCCAGTAGTCCTTCCTCAGGGGGCTACTACACCTACGAGCAGTACTTC	CASSPSSGGYYTYEQYF
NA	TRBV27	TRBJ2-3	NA	TGTGCCAGCAGCCCCGGGGAGTTTTTGACAGATACGCAGTATTTT	CASSPGEFLTDTQYF
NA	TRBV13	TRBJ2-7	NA	TGTGCCAGCAGCTTTGGCGGAAATGCCCGCGAGCAGTACTTC	CASSFGGNAREQYF
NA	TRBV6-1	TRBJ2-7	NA	TGTGCCAGCAGTGAAGGGGCAGGGGGGTACTACGAGCAGTACTTC	CASSEGAGGYYEQYF
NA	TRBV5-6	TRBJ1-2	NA	TGTGCCAGCAGCGCTGGACAGACCCTTCACTTC	CASSAGQTLHF